This TCR beta chain was retrieved from a study of molecular identifiers for immune sequencing clone quantification. There are 13 residues in the CDR3. V gave up 6 bases and J gave up 5 bases; unmatched junction bases: 6. Germline-derived CDR1 and CDR2 are LNHDA and SQIVND (reference sequence). The naive CD8 libraries originated from between roughly 18,000 and 1,100,000 sorted cells and drew on 10%, 30% or 50% RNA. There are many counts of this clonotype. In TCRdb, the PCR reads were re-called with MiXCR into one record per CDR3 protein. This table holds 85,000 to 90,000 distinct CDR3 sequences, around 25% found once.

This TCR was recovered from a human donor in good health. Some libraries in this study had Jurkat cell RNA spiked in. The rearrangement joins TRBV19 to TRBJ1-1; 7 bases line up with TRBD1. The specimen sequenced was naive CD8+ T cells from blood, with Jurkat cell RNA spiked in. The sample's subset: FACS-sorted CD8+CD4-CCR7+CD45RA+ naive T cells. CDR3 protein: CASRQGKITEAFF. The CDR3 nucleotides read TGTGCCAGTAGACAGGGGAAGATAACTGAAGCTTTCTTT. The whole variable domain, filled in from reference TRBV19 and TRBJ1-1, reads DGGITQSPKYLFRKEGQNVTLSCEQNLNHDAMYWYRQDPGQGLRLIYYSQIVNDFQKGDIAEGYSVSREKKESFPLTVTSAQKNPTAFYLCASRQGKITEAFFGQGTRLTVV.